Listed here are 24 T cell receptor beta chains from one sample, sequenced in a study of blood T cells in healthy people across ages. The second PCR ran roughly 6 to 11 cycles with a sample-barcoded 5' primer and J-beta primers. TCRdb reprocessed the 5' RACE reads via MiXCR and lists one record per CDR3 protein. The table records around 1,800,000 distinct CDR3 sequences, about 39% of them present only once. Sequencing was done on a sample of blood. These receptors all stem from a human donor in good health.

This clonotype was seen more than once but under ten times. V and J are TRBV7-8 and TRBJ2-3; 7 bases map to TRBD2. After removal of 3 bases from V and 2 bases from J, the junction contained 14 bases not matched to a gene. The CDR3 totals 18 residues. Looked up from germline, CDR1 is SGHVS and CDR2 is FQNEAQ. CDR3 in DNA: TGTGCCAGCAGCTTCCGGTGGACTAGATTGGTCGACACAGATACGCAGTATTTT. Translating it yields CASSFRWTRLVDTDTQYF.

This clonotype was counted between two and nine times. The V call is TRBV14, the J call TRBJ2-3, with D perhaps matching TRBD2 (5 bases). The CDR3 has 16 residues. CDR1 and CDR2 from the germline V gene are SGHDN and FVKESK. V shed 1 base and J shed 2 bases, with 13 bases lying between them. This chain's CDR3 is CASSQGLQRSTDTQYF. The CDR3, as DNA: TGTGCCAGCAGCCAAGGGCTTCAGCGGTCCACAGATACGCAGTATTTT.

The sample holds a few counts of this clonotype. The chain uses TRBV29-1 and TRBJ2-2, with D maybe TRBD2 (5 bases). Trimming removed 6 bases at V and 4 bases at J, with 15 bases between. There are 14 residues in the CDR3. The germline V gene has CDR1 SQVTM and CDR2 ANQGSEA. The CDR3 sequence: CSVTGKAATGELFF. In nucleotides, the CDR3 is TGCAGCGTCACCGGGAAGGCCGCCACCGGGGAGCTGTTTTTT.

DNA for the CDR3: TGTGCCAGCAGAAACGCCGGGACAGCCCTCTATGGCTACACCTTC. Residues: CASRNAGTALYGYTF. V gene TRBV6-5 combines with J gene TRBJ1-2, with 7 bases that match TRBD1. The CDR3 is 15 amino acids. Germline V lookup: CDR1 MNHEY, CDR2 SVGAGI. The ends lost 6 bases at V and 4 bases at J; junction bases unmatched: 11.

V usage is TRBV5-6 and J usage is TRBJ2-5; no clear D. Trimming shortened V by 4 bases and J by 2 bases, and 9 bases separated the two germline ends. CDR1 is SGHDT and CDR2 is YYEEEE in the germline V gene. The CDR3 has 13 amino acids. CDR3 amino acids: CASSSRIQETQYF. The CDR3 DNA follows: TGTGCCAGCAGCAGTAGGATACAAGAGACCCAGTACTTC.

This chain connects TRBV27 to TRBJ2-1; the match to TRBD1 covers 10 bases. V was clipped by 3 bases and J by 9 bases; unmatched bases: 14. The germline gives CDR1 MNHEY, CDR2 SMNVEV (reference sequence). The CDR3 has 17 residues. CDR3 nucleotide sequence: TGTGCCAGCAGTTTTGGGACAGGGGCCTCGGGCGAGAGTGAGCAGTTCTTC. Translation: CASSFGTGASGESEQFF.

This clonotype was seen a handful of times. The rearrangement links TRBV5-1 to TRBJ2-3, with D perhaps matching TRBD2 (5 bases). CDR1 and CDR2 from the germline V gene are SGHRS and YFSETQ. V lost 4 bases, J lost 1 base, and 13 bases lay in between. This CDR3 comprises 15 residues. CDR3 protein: CASSRAGLRTDTQYF. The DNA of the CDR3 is TGCGCCAGCAGCCGGGCCGGACTTCGCACAGATACGCAGTATTTT. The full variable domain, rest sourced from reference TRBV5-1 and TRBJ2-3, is KAGVTQTPRYLIKTRGQQVTLSCSPISGHRSVSWYQQTPGQGLQFLFEYFSETQRNKGNFPGRFSGRQFSNSRSEMNVSTLELGDSALYLCASSRAGLRTDTQYFGPGTRLTVL.

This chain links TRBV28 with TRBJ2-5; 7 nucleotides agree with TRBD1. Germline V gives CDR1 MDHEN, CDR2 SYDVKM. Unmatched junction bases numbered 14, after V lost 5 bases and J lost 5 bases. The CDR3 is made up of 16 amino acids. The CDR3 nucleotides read TGTGCCAGCAGTCCGGTAGGGGGCTGGGACGGGGAGACCCAGTACTTC. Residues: CASSPVGGWDGETQYF.

CDR3 in amino acids: CASSTQTGTGLDTQYF. In nucleotides, the CDR3 is TGTGCCAGTAGTACGCAGACCGGGACAGGTCTAGATACGCAGTATTTT. The chain carries TRBV19 and TRBJ2-3; 8 nucleotides line up with TRBD1. The germline V gene has CDR1 LNHDA and CDR2 SQIVND (reference sequence). The length of the CDR3 is 16 residues. Unmatched junction bases numbered 11, after V lost 4 bases and J lost 5 bases.

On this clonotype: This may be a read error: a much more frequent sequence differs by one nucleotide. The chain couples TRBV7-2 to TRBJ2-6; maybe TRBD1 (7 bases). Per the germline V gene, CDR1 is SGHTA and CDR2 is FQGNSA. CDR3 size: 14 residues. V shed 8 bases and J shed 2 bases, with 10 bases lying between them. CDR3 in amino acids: CASGRGAGANVLTF. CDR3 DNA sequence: TGTGCCAGCGGCAGGGGGGCTGGGGCCAACGTCCTGACTTTC.

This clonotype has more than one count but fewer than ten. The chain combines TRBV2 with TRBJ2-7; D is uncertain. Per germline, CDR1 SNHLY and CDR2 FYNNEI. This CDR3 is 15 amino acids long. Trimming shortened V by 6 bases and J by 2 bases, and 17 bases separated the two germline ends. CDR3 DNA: TGTGCCAGCAGGACGGGTCTTAACCCTGCCTACGAGCAGTACTTC. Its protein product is CASRTGLNPAYEQYF.

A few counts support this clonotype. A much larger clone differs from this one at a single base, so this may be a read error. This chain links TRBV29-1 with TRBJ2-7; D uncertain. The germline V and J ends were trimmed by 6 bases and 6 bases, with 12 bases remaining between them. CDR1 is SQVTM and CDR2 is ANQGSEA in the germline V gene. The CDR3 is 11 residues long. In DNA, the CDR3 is TGCAGCGTAGTGAGGACGAGCGAGCAGTACTTC. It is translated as CSVVRTSEQYF.

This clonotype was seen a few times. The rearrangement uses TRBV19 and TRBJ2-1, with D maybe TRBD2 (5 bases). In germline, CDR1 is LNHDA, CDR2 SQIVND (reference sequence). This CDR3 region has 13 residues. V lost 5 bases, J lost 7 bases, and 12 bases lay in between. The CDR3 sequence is CASSAFGENEQFF. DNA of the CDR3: TGTGCCAGTAGTGCCTTCGGGGAAAATGAGCAGTTCTTC.

The CDR3 sequence is CASSLGGGVGEQFF. Here the CDR3 DNA reads TGTGCCAGCAGTCTTGGCGGGGGTGTTGGTGAGCAGTTCTTC. This sequence joins TRBV11-3 and TRBJ2-1; 7 bases match TRBD2. The germline CDR1 and CDR2 sequences are SGHNT and YENEEA. This CDR3 has 14 residues. The ends lost 6 bases at V and 9 bases at J; junction bases unmatched: 11.

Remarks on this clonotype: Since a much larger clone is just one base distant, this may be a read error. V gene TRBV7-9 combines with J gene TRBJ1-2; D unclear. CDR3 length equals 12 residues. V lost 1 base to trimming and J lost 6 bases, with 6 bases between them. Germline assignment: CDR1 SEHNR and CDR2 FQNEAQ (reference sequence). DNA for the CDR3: TGTGCCAGCAGCTTAGGGGAGAATGGCTACACCTTC. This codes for CASSLGENGYTF.

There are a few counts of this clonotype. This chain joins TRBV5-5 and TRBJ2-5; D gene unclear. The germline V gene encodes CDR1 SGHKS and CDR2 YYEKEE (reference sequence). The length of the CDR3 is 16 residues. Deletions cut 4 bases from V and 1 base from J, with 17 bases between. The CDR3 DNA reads TGTGCCAGCAGCCTAGAGGCTAACCTACTCCAAGAGACCCAGTACTTC. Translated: CASSLEANLLQETQYF.

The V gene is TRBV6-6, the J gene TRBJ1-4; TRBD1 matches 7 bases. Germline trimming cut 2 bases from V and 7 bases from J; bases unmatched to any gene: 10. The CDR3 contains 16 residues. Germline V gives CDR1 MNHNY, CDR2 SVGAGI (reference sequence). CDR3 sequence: CASSYQGGRRIEKLFF. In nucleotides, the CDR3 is TGTGCCAGCAGTTACCAGGGGGGGCGCAGGATTGAAAAACTGTTTTTT.

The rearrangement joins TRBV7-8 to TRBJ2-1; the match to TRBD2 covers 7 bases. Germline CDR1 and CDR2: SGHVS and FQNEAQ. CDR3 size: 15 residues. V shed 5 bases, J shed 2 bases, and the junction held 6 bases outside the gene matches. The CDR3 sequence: CASSPGLLTYNEQFF. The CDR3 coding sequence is TGTGCCAGCAGCCCGGGACTACTAACCTACAATGAGCAGTTCTTC. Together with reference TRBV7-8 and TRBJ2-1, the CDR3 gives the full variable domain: GAGVSQSPRYKVAKRGQDVALRCDPISGHVSLFWYQQALGQGPEFLTYFQNEAQLDKSGLPSDRFFAERPEGSVSTLKIQRTQQEDSAVYLCASSPGLLTYNEQFFGPGTRLTVL.

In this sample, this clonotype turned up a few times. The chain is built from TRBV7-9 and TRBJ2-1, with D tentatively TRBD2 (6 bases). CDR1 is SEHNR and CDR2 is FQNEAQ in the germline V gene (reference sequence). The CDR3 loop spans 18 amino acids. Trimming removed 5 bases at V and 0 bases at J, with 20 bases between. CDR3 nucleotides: TGTGCCAGCAGCGCCGGACGCCGCCGGGGGAGCTCCTACAATGAGCAGTTCTTC. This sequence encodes CASSAGRRRGSSYNEQFF.

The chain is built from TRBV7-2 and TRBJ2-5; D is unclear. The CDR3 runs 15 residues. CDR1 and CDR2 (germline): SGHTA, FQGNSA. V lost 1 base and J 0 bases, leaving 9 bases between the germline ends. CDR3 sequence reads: CASSLDAPHQETQYF. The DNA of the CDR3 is TGTGCCAGCAGCTTAGACGCTCCCCACCAAGAGACCCAGTACTTC.

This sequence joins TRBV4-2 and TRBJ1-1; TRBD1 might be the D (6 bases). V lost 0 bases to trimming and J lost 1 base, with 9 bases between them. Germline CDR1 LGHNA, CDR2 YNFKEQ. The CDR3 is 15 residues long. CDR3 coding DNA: TGTGCCAGCAGCCAAGAAATAGGGGGGAACACTGAAGCTTTCTTT. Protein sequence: CASSQEIGGNTEAFF.

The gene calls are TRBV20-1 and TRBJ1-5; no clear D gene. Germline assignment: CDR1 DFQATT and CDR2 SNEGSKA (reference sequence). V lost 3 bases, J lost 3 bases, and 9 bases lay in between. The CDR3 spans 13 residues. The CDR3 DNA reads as TGCAGTGCTAGGTCGAGCCCCAATCAGCCCCAGCATTTT. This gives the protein CSARSSPNQPQHF.

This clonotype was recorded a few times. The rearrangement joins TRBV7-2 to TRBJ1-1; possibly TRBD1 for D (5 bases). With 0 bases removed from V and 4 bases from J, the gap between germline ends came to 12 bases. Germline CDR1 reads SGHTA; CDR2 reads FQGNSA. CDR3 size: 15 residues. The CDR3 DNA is TGTGCCAGCAGCTTAGCGGGGGAGTTGAGCACTGAAGCTTTCTTT. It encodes CASSLAGELSTEAFF.

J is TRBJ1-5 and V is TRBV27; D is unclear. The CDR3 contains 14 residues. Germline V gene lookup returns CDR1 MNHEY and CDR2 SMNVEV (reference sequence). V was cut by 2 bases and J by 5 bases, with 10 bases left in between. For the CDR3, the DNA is TGTGCCAGCAGTTTAGGCAGCCCTTATCAGCCCCAGCATTTT. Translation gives CASSLGSPYQPQHF.